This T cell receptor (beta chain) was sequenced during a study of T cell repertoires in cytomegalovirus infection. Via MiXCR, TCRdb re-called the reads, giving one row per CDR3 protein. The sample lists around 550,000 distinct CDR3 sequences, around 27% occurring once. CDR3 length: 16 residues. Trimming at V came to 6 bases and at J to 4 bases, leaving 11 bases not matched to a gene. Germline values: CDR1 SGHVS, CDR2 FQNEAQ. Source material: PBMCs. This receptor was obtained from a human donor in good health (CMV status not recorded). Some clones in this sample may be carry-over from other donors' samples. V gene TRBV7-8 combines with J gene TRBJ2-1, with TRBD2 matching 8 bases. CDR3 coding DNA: TGTGCCAGCAGGCATCCACTAGCGGAGGCATACAATGAGCAGTTCTTC. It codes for CASRHPLAEAYNEQFF.